The source of this TCR beta chain is a study of molecular identifiers for immune sequencing clone quantification. J was trimmed by 6 bases and V by 2 bases; bases with no gene match: 9. CDR1 and CDR2 (germline): MDHEN, SYDVKM. The CDR3 spans 15 residues. TCRdb passed the PCR reads through MiXCR, listing each CDR3 protein once. The data hold about 65,000 distinct CDR3 sequences, with roughly 17% observed a single time. The source of this sequence is a human donor in good health. Some libraries in this study had Jurkat cell RNA spiked in. Specimen: naive CD8+ T cells from blood, with Jurkat cell RNA spiked in. As for subset: FACS-sorted CD8+CD4-CCR7+CD45RA+ naive T cells. The gene calls are TRBV28 and TRBJ2-7; TRBD1 aligns across 8 bases. The CDR3 region is CASSLETGVIAEQYF. The CDR3 DNA is TGTGCCAGCAGTTTAGAGACAGGGGTAATTGCCGAGCAGTACTTC.